This T cell receptor beta chain originates from a study of cytomegalovirus exposure and HLA in healthy donors. Study at large: Inside one of the first data releases sat around 80 million unique TCRs taken from HLA-typed donors. General observations from the study: HLA restriction was apparent for most CMV-associated TCR beta chains in a later analysis. Later analysis demonstrated an association between a missense DCLRE1C variant and TCR beta V- and J-gene trimming.

PCR was performed using 60 Vbeta and 13 Jbeta primers. Sequenced by immunoSEQ multiplex PCR; TCRdb stores in-frame clones only, minus some. Of over 250,000 clones in the sample, under 80% were seen once. Donors had nominal health at sampling but likely had unrecorded immune exposures. This CDR3 has 15 residues. Germline V gene sequence: CDR1 SGHTA, CDR2 FQGTGA. Trimming took 5 bases from V and 4 from J; bases not matched to a gene: 3. With respect to this clone: Its antigen remains unidentified.

This chain uses TRBV7-3 with TRBJ2-5; 14 nucleotides line up with TRBD2. The clonotype comes from a female donor in good health and CMV-seronegative. The specimen sequenced was PBMCs. The CDR3 DNA reads as TGTGCCAGCAGCCTGGGACTAGCGGGAGCAGAGACCCAGTACTTC. It codes for CASSLGLAGAETQYF.